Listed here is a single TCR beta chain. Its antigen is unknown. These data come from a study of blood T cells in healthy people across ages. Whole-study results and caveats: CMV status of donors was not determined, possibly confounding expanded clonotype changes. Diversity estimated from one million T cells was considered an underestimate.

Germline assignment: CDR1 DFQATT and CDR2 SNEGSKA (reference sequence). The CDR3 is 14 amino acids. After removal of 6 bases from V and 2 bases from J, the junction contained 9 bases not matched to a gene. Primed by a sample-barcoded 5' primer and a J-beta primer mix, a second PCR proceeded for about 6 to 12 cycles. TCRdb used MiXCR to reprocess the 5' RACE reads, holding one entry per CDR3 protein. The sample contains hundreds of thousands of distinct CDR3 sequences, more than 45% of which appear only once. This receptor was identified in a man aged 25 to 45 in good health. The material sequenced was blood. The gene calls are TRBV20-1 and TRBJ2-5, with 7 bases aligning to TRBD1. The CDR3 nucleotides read TGCAGTGCCCGACAGGGTGGAAGGCAAGAGACCCAGTACTTC. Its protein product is CSARQGGRQETQYF.